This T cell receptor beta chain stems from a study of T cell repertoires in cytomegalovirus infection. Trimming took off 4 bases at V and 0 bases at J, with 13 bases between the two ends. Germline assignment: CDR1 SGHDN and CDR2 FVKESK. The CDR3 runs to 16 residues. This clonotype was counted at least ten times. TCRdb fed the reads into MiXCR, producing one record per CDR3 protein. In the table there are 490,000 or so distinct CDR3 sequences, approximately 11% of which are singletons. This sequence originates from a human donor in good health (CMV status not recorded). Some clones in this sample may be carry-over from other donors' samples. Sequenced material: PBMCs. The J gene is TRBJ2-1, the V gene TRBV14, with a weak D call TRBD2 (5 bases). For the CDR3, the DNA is TGTGCCAGCAGCCCGCCGTTTGGAGGCTCCTACAATGAGCAGTTCTTC. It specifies CASSPPFGGSYNEQFF.